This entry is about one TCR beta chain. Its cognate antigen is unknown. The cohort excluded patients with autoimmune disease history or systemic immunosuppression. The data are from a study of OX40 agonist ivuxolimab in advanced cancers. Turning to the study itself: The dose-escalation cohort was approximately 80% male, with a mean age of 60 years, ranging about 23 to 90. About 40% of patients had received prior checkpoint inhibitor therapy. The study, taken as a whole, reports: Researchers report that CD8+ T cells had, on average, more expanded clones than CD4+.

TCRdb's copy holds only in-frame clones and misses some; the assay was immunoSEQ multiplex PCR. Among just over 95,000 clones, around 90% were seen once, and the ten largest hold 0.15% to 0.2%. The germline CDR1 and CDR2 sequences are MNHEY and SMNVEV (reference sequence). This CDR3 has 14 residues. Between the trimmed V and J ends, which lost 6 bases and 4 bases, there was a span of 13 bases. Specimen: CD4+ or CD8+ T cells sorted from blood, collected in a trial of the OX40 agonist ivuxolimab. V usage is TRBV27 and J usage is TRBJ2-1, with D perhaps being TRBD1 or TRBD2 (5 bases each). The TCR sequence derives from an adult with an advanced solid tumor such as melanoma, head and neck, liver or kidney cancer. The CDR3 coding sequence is TGTGCCAGCAGGGGTCCAGGGAGTTACAATGAGCAGTTCTTC. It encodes CASRGPGSYNEQFF.